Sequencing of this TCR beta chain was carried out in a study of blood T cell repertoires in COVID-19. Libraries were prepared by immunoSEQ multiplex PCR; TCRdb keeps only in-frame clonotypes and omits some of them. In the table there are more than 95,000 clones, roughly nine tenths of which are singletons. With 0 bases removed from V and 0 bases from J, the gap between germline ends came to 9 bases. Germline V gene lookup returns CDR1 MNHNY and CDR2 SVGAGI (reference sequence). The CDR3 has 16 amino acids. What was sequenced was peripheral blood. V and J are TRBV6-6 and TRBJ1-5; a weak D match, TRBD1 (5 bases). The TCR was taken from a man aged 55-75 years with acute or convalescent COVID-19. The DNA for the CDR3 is TGTGCCAGCAGTTACTCAGCAGGGCCTAGCAATCAGCCCCAGCATTTT. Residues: CASSYSAGPSNQPQHF.